The 22 T cell receptor beta chains below were found in one sample sequenced in a study of T cell responses to AZD1222 COVID-19 vaccine. Profiled with immunoSEQ multiplex PCR; TCRdb holds only in-frame clones, not every one. The data show approximately 300,000 clones, roughly 93% seen once. The specimen was peripheral blood, collected 28 days after the second AZD1222 dose. These receptors all come from an adult who received the AZD1222 COVID-19 vaccine.

This chain joins TRBV6-5 and TRBJ1-2; 7 bases agree with TRBD1. Per germline, CDR1 MNHEY and CDR2 SVGAGI. The ends lost 0 bases at V and 3 bases at J; junction bases unmatched: 7. The CDR3 length is 16 residues. The DNA of the CDR3 is TGTGCCAGCAGTTACTCCCCAACAGGGGCGGACTATGGCTACACCTTC. It encodes CASSYSPTGADYGYTF.

The V and J genes are TRBV5-4 and TRBJ2-7; 8 nucleotides agree with TRBD2. The CDR3 runs 14 residues. Germline V lookup: CDR1 SGHNT, CDR2 YYREEE (reference sequence). V shed 6 bases, J shed 7 bases, and the junction held 12 bases outside the gene matches. DNA for the CDR3: TGTGCCAGCACCCCTTTAGGAACTAGCGGTGAGCAGTACTTC. Translation gives CASTPLGTSGEQYF. The full variable domain, in which reference TRBV5-4 and TRBJ2-7 provide the parts outside the CDR3, is ETGVTQSPTHLIKTRGQQVTLRCSSQSGHNTVSWYQQALGQGPQFIFQYYREEENGRGNFPPRFSGLQFPNYSSELNVNALELDDSALYLCASTPLGTSGEQYFGPGTRLTVT.

The gene calls are TRBV28 and TRBJ2-3, with D possibly matching TRBD2 (7 bases). The CDR3 has 13 amino acids. Trimming stripped 7 bases from V and 5 bases from J, with 13 bases between. CDR1 and CDR2 (germline): MDHEN, SYDVKM. CDR3 amino acids: CASKGGAKDTQYF. CDR3 in DNA: TGTGCCAGCAAGGGGGGGGCAAAAGATACGCAGTATTTT. Together with reference TRBV28 and TRBJ2-3, the CDR3 gives the full variable domain: DVKVTQSSRYLVKRTGEKVFLECVQDMDHENMFWYRQDPGLGLRLIYFSYDVKMKEKGDIPEGYSVSREKKERFSLILESASTNQTSMYLCASKGGAKDTQYFGPGTRLTVL.

The count of this clone is one. The rearrangement uses TRBV19 and TRBJ2-7; 10 positions match TRBD2. This CDR3 has 15 amino acids. After removal of 10 bases from V and 3 bases from J, the junction contained 12 bases not matched to a gene. The germline gives CDR1 LNHDA, CDR2 SQIVND (reference sequence). In nucleotides, the CDR3 is TGTGCCACTTACGGCGGGCTAGCGGGAGTCTACGAGCAGTACTTC. This sequence encodes CATYGGLAGVYEQYF.

The chain uses TRBV7-3 and TRBJ2-3; D gene uncertain. Germline assignment: CDR1 SGHTA and CDR2 FQGTGA. There are 13 residues in the CDR3. The V end lost 0 bases, the J end lost 5 bases, and 6 bases lay between the germline ends. The CDR3 protein is CASSLTWRDTQYF. In nucleotides, the CDR3 is TGTGCCAGCAGCTTAACGTGGCGAGATACGCAGTATTTT.

This chain joins TRBV10-3 and TRBJ1-5; no clear D. The CDR3 runs 16 residues. Trimming took off 4 bases at V and 1 base at J, with 14 bases between the two ends. Germline lookup yields CDR1 ENHRY and CDR2 SYGVKD. This chain's CDR3 is CAISASNLGSNQPQHF. The CDR3 coding sequence is TGTGCCATCAGTGCCTCCAACCTTGGGAGCAATCAGCCCCAGCATTTT.

This chain joins TRBV11-2 and TRBJ2-1; the D is unclear. The V end lost 7 bases, the J end lost 1 base, and 8 bases lay between the germline ends. CDR1 SGHAT and CDR2 FQNNGV come from the germline V gene. The CDR3 consists of 13 residues. The CDR3 region has the DNA TGTGCCAGCAATCCGAATTCCTACAATGAGCAGTTCTTC. Protein: CASNPNSYNEQFF.

The rearrangement uses TRBV28 and TRBJ1-4, with 9 bases aligning to TRBD1. Trimming at V came to 5 bases and at J to 2 bases, leaving 3 bases not matched to a gene. Looked up from germline, CDR1 is MDHEN and CDR2 is SYDVKM. The CDR3 is 15 residues long. This CDR3 is CASSATGGTNEKLFF. CDR3 bases: TGTGCCAGCAGTGCGACAGGGGGTACTAATGAAAAACTGTTTTTT. The full variable domain, with the rest looked up from reference TRBV28 and TRBJ1-4, is DVKVTQSSRYLVKRTGEKVFLECVQDMDHENMFWYRQDPGLGLRLIYFSYDVKMKEKGDIPEGYSVSREKKERFSLILESASTNQTSMYLCASSATGGTNEKLFFGSGTQLSVL.

The gene calls are TRBV28 and TRBJ2-2; 12 bases are a match to TRBD2. Per germline, CDR1 MDHEN and CDR2 SYDVKM. The CDR3 sequence is 14 residues long. With V trimmed by 9 bases and J by 5 bases, 4 bases remained unmatched. Written as DNA, the CDR3 is TGTGCCAGTTACGGACTAGCGGGAACCGGGGAGCTGTTTTTT. This translates into CASYGLAGTGELFF.

Only a few counts were recorded for this clone. The V and J genes are TRBV6-5 and TRBJ2-7; unclear D gene. This CDR3 is built from 14 residues. V lost 0 bases and J 2 bases, leaving 8 bases between the germline ends. Per the germline V gene, CDR1 is MNHEY and CDR2 is SVGAGI. In nucleotides, the CDR3 is TGTGCCAGCAGTTACTCTTTTGGACCCTACGAGCAGTACTTC. Translation: CASSYSFGPYEQYF.

This chain joins TRBV5-1 and TRBJ2-7; the D gene is possibly TRBD1 (5 bases). Trimming stripped 0 bases from V and 2 bases from J, with 9 bases between. Per the germline V gene, CDR1 is SGHRS and CDR2 is YFSETQ. The CDR3 sequence is 14 residues long. This CDR3 reads CASSLGDSAYEQYF. Written as DNA, the CDR3 is TGCGCCAGCAGCTTGGGTGACAGTGCCTACGAGCAGTACTTC.

The CDR3 protein is CASSLGAGAVNIQYF. DNA for the CDR3: TGCGCCAGCAGCTTAGGGGCGGGAGCAGTTAACATTCAGTACTTC. The chain couples TRBV5-1 to TRBJ2-4; 7 bases are shared with TRBD2. Germline loops: CDR1 SGHRS, CDR2 YFSETQ. This CDR3 contains 15 residues. V lost 2 bases and J lost 7; bases outside the gene matches: 9.

The V and J genes are TRBV2 and TRBJ2-7; 8 bases line up with TRBD1. CDR3 size: 11 residues. Per the germline V gene, CDR1 is SNHLY and CDR2 is FYNNEI. J gave up 6 bases and V 8 bases, and 3 bases lay outside the gene matches. CDR3: CASGRGPEQYF. The CDR3, as DNA: TGTGCCAGCGGCAGGGGGCCCGAGCAGTACTTC.

The chain links TRBV29-1 to TRBJ2-6; TRBD1 aligns across 9 bases. Germline-derived CDR1 and CDR2 are SQVTM and ANQGSEA. Trimming cost V 6 bases and J 2 bases; bases outside gene matches: 5. The CDR3 runs 15 residues. The CDR3 spells CSVNDRGTGANVLTF. The CDR3 nucleotides read TGCAGCGTAAACGACAGGGGGACTGGGGCCAACGTCCTGACTTTC.

The chain employs TRBV9 and TRBJ2-2, with D unresolved. Germline CDR1 SGDLS, CDR2 YYNGEE. CDR3 length: 14 amino acids. V lost 7 bases, J lost 7 bases, and 17 bases lay in between. CDR3 in DNA: TGTGCCAGCGGCCCAGCGCCGACGGGCGGGGAGCTGTTTTTT. Protein sequence: CASGPAPTGGELFF.

This chain uses TRBV2 with TRBJ2-7; TRBD2 agrees at 9 bases. The germline V gene encodes CDR1 SNHLY and CDR2 FYNNEI. V gave up 8 bases and J gave up 6 bases; unmatched junction bases: 11. The length of the CDR3 is 14 residues. The CDR3 is CASQRLAGRPEQYF. CDR3 DNA sequence: TGTGCCAGCCAGCGGCTAGCGGGGAGGCCCGAGCAGTACTTC. Full variable domain (missing parts from reference TRBV2 and TRBJ2-7): EPEVTQTPSHQVTQMGQEVILRCVPISNHLYFYWYRQILGQKVEFLVSFYNNEISEKSEIFDDQFSVERPDGSNFTLKIRSTKLEDSAMYFCASQRLAGRPEQYFGPGTRLTVT.

V is TRBV9 and J is TRBJ1-6, with D unresolved. The CDR3 loop spans 15 amino acids. CDR1 is SGDLS, CDR2 YYNGEE, per germline. Deletions cut 0 bases from V and 10 bases from J, with 14 bases between. CDR3 amino acids: CASSVDRRLNSPLHF. The CDR3 bases are TGTGCCAGCAGCGTAGATCGCAGGTTAAACTCACCCCTCCACTTT.

This clone came up once. V is TRBV5-1 and J is TRBJ2-7; the D gene could be TRBD1 or TRBD2 (6 bases each). Germline-derived CDR1 and CDR2 are SGHRS and YFSETQ. The CDR3 length is 13 residues. Deletions cut 4 bases from V and 7 bases from J, with 15 bases between. CDR3: CASSLPGADEQYF. In DNA, the CDR3 is TGCGCCAGCAGCCTTCCGGGGGCGGATGAGCAGTACTTC.

On this clone itself: At one boundary the junction diverges from the germline segment, which might be a read error. The chain links TRBV7-9 to TRBJ2-7; D remains ambiguous. This CDR3 is 12 amino acids long. The germline CDR1 and CDR2 sequences are SEHNR and FQNEAQ (reference sequence). In DNA, the CDR3 is TGTGCCAGCAGCTTATACGACCGTCCCGGCGTCTTC. As protein: CASSLYDRPGVF.

The rearrangement uses TRBV29-1 and TRBJ1-4, with 9 bases that match TRBD1. Germline CDR1 and CDR2: SQVTM and ANQGSEA. The junction had 0 bases not matched to a gene; V was cut back by 6 bases and J by 4 bases. The CDR3 sequence is 12 residues long. The CDR3 is CSVGQGNEKLFF. CDR3 in DNA: TGCAGCGTGGGACAGGGTAATGAAAAACTGTTTTTT.

J is TRBJ1-6 and V is TRBV15; D is ambiguous. Germline loops: CDR1 LNHNV, CDR2 YYDKDF (reference sequence). The V end was cut by 0 bases, the J end by 5 bases, with 14 bases between. The CDR3 has 17 amino acids. The CDR3 bases are TGTGCCACCAGCAGAGACTTGATGGGATCCCATAATTCACCCCTCCACTTT. It encodes CATSRDLMGSHNSPLHF.

This clone was recorded only once. This specimen includes other DNA sequences encoding the same CDR3. This chain uses TRBV7-9 with TRBJ1-1; unclear D gene. Germline CDR1 reads SEHNR; CDR2 reads FQNEAQ (reference sequence). The ends were cut back, 3 bases at V and 1 base at J, with 3 bases in the middle. The CDR3 is 12 amino acids. CDR3 protein: CASSFPNTEAFF. As DNA, the CDR3 is TGTGCCAGCAGCTTCCCGAACACTGAAGCTTTCTTT.